A few counts support the clone carrying this T cell receptor beta chain. The CDR3 length is 16 residues. Trimming stripped 6 bases from V and 1 base from J, with 18 bases between. This entry belongs to a study of T cell repertoires in cytomegalovirus infection. Study overall: An indication of both CMV infection and matching HLA type came from public TCR beta signatures.

TCRdb independently ran MiXCR on the reads; one entry per CDR3 protein. The table lists 150,000 to 200,000 distinct CDR3 sequences, around 15% of them singletons. This chain joins TRBV12-3 or TRBV12-4 and TRBJ1-1; D ambiguous. Sequences were obtained from PBMCs. The TCR was taken from a human donor in good health (CMV status not recorded). Some clones in this sample may be carry-over from other donors' samples. The CDR3 DNA reads as TGTGCCAGCAGACCAGACGGATACTTGACGAACACTGAAGCTTTCTTT. Translated: CASRPDGYLTNTEAFF.